Listed here are 21 T cell receptor beta chains from one sample, sequenced in a study of blood T cells in healthy people across ages. A second PCR, run for roughly 7 to 11 cycles, used a sample-barcoded 5' primer plus a J-beta primer mix. Via MiXCR, TCRdb re-called the 5' RACE reads, giving one row per CDR3 protein. The top ten hold around a quarter of the sample, which has roughly 830,000 distinct CDR3 sequences, under 80% seen once. The sequenced sample consisted of blood. The receptors shown here come from a man aged 30 to 45 in good health.

The V call is TRBV6-2 or TRBV6-3, the J call TRBJ2-7; a weak D match, TRBD1 (6 bases). The V gene lost 2 bases and the J gene lost 3 bases, with 11 bases spanning the gap. Per germline, CDR1 MNHEY and CDR2 SVGEGT. The CDR3 is 14 residues long. The CDR3 DNA is TGTGCCAGCAGTTACGGGGGCAGTGGCTACGAGCAGTACTTC. This sequence encodes CASSYGGSGYEQYF.

This clonotype has ten or more counts. One junction end does not reproduce the germline sequence, and a read error may be involved. The chain employs TRBV7-7 and TRBJ2-1, with TRBD2 as a possible D gene (5 bases). This CDR3 spans 14 amino acids. In germline, CDR1 is SSHAT, CDR2 FNYEAQ (reference sequence). The CDR3 spells CASSLEGTNNEQFF. The CDR3 DNA is TGTGCTAGCAGCTTAGAGGGTACGAACAATGAGCAGTTCTTC.

The V call is TRBV6-2 or TRBV6-3, the J call TRBJ1-5; 9 bases are shared with TRBD1. CDR1 is MNHEY, CDR2 SVGEGT, per germline. The V and J ends lost 0 bases and 5 bases, in that order; junction bases with no gene match: 5. The CDR3 contains 16 residues. The chain's CDR3 is CASSYSGGDRDQPQHF. CDR3 nucleotide sequence: TGTGCCAGCAGTTACTCCGGGGGGGACAGGGATCAGCCCCAGCATTTT.

This clonotype was counted a single time. The chain is built from TRBV7-9 and TRBJ2-5; a possible D gene is TRBD2 (5 bases). The germline V gene has CDR1 SEHNR and CDR2 FQNEAQ (reference sequence). The CDR3 sequence is 16 residues long. With 10 bases removed from V and 6 bases from J, the gap between germline ends came to 27 bases. The DNA of the CDR3 is TGTGCCACCTGGGCCCTTCGGGGAGAAACCCTAAAGACCCAGTACTTC. The encoded protein is CATWALRGETLKTQYF.

This clonotype has a handful of counts. The rearrangement links TRBV29-1 to TRBJ2-7; 7 nucleotides match TRBD2. The J segment lost 2 bases and the V segment lost 4 bases, leaving 5 bases of the junction unmatched. The germline V gene encodes CDR1 SQVTM and CDR2 ANQGSEA. The CDR3 totals 13 residues. CDR3 sequence (DNA): TGCAGCGTTGTTGGGAGCGGGGCCTACGAGCAGTACTTC. Protein sequence: CSVVGSGAYEQYF.

The chain couples TRBV7-9 to TRBJ1-2, with D hard to call. CDR3 length equals 12 residues. Germline CDR1 SEHNR, CDR2 FQNEAQ (reference sequence). The V end was cut by 8 bases, the J end by 4 bases, with 11 bases between. The CDR3: CASLEGGYGYTF. The CDR3 nucleotides are TGTGCCAGCCTAGAGGGAGGCTATGGCTACACCTTC.

The J gene is TRBJ2-5, the V gene TRBV5-5, with D possibly TRBD2 on 6 matching bases. This CDR3 region has 14 residues. Trimming cost V 4 bases and J 5 bases, with 15 bases left between them. Germline V gene data show CDR1 as SGHKS and CDR2 as YYEKEE (reference sequence). Here the CDR3 reads CASSPSGVMETQYF. For the CDR3, the DNA is TGTGCCAGCAGCCCCTCGGGGGTAATGGAGACCCAGTACTTC.

V and J are TRBV20-1 and TRBJ1-5; 7 nucleotides agree with TRBD1. With 1 base clipped from V and 4 bases from J, the junction kept 13 bases outside the gene matches. Germline CDR1 and CDR2: DFQATT and SNEGSKA (reference sequence). The CDR3 is 17 residues long. CDR3 nucleotides: TGCAGTGCTAGAGGTACAATTAACCGGGACAGAAATCAGCCCCAGCATTTT. Amino acids: CSARGTINRDRNQPQHF.

J is TRBJ1-6 and V is TRBV12-3 or TRBV12-4; D is uncertain. The CDR3 sequence is 17 residues long. V was clipped by 1 base and J by 0 bases, with 10 bases between them. As DNA, the CDR3 is TGTGCCAGCAGTTTAGGACGGCCGAGCTCCTATAATTCACCCCTCCACTTT. As protein: CASSLGRPSSYNSPLHF.

V usage is TRBV6-1 and J usage is TRBJ2-7, with a tentative D call TRBD2 (7 bases). The end of the DNA aligns better with TRBJ2-5, so the J call may be wrong. CDR1 is MNHNS, CDR2 SASEGT, per germline. The CDR3 is made up of 17 amino acids. Here the CDR3 reads CASSALGGRGGGETQYF. In DNA, the CDR3 is TGTGCCAGCAGTGCTCTAGGTGGTAGGGGGGGTGGAGAGACCCAGTACTTC.

J is TRBJ2-1 and V is TRBV27; D may correspond to TRBD1 or TRBD2 (5 bases each). Germline V CDR1 and CDR2: MNHEY, SMNVEV (reference sequence). The V gene lost 4 bases and the J gene lost 6 bases, with 16 bases spanning the gap. The CDR3 covers 15 residues. CDR3 DNA: TGTGCCAGCAGTTCAATCCGGGGTGGGGGCAATGAGCAGTTCTTC. Its protein is CASSSIRGGGNEQFF.

The chain employs TRBV6-2 or TRBV6-3 and TRBJ2-1; maybe TRBD1 (6 bases). V was trimmed by 2 bases and J by 7 bases, leaving 18 bases between them. The CDR3 spans 16 residues. The germline gives CDR1 MNHEY, CDR2 SVGEGT. The CDR3 loop is CASSYTGPHQVNEQFF. The CDR3 nucleotides read TGTGCCAGCAGTTACACAGGGCCTCACCAAGTTAATGAGCAGTTCTTC.

This clonotype appeared many times. Here the CDR3 DNA reads TGTGCCAGCAGCTTCAGACTAGCGGGGGGCAGGGATACGCAGTATTTT. It encodes CASSFRLAGGRDTQYF. This chain uses TRBV7-2 with TRBJ2-3, with 13 nucleotides matching TRBD2. The CDR3 runs to 16 residues. V was clipped by 3 bases and J by 6 bases; unmatched bases: 6. The germline V gene has CDR1 SGHTA and CDR2 FQGNSA.

V is TRBV2 and J is TRBJ2-7, with D possibly TRBD2 on 5 matching bases. Between the trimmed V and J ends, which lost 3 bases and 0 bases, there was a span of 18 bases. This CDR3 has 17 residues. CDR1 and CDR2 (germline): SNHLY, FYNNEI. CDR3 region: CASSDPRWELPSYEQYF. In nucleotides, the CDR3 is TGTGCCAGCAGTGACCCGCGGTGGGAGCTCCCCTCCTACGAGCAGTACTTC.

The chain couples TRBV7-3 to TRBJ2-7; maybe TRBD2 (5 bases). V lost 2 bases, J lost 2 bases, and 7 bases lay in between. The length of the CDR3 is 13 residues. Germline CDR1 and CDR2: SGHTA and FQGTGA. CDR3 residues: CASSLDYTYEQYF. In nucleotides, the CDR3 is TGTGCCAGCAGCTTAGACTACACCTACGAGCAGTACTTC.

J is TRBJ2-1 and V is TRBV7-3; D is unclear. V dropped 1 base and J dropped 2 bases, with 9 bases sitting between them. The CDR3 runs to 15 residues. Germline V gene lookup returns CDR1 SGHTA and CDR2 FQGTGA. The CDR3 region has the DNA TGTGCCAGCAGCTTAAAGACTTCCGCCTACAATGAGCAGTTCTTC. This encodes CASSLKTSAYNEQFF.

The J gene is TRBJ1-1, the V gene TRBV10-3; no reliable D call. This CDR3 region has 13 residues. From germline, CDR1 is ENHRY and CDR2 SYGVKD. Trimming removed 2 bases from V and 5 bases from J, with 9 bases in between. This chain's CDR3 is CAISEIARTEAFF. The CDR3 region has the DNA TGTGCCATCAGTGAGATAGCCCGTACTGAAGCTTTCTTT.

With respect to this clonotype: The junction and the germline gene differ at one end; a read error may be behind it. The V gene is TRBV24-1, the J gene TRBJ2-7; D unresolved. TRBJ2-5 matches the DNA end more closely, so the J call is doubtful. The germline V gene encodes CDR1 KGHDR and CDR2 SFDVKD. The CDR3 is made up of 13 amino acids. The CDR3 protein is CGTSGPSGGTQYF. In DNA, the CDR3 is TGTGGCACCAGTGGGCCCTCCGGCGGGACCCAGTACTTC.

This clonotype was observed a few times. V gene TRBV20-1 combines with J gene TRBJ2-1, with a possible D match to TRBD2 (6 bases). Trimming removed 6 bases at V and 3 bases at J, with 15 bases between. From germline, CDR1 is DFQATT and CDR2 SNEGSKA (reference sequence). This CDR3 is built from 14 residues. CDR3 nucleotide sequence: TGCAGTGCCATCCCCAGGCGGGGCTACAATGAGCAGTTCTTC. The encoded protein is CSAIPRRGYNEQFF.

The chain joins TRBV6-5 to TRBJ1-1; 7 bases fit TRBD1. J gave up 4 bases and V 6 bases, and 5 bases lay outside the gene matches. The CDR3 contains 13 residues. The germline CDR1 and CDR2 sequences are MNHEY and SVGAGI. The CDR3 DNA follows: TGTGCCAGCAGAGCAACAGGGGCCACTGAAGCTTTCTTT. Translating it yields CASRATGATEAFF.

The rearrangement links TRBV10-3 to TRBJ2-4; 9 bases map to TRBD2. The DNA end is a closer match to TRBJ2-7, so the J assignment may be wrong. Germline V lookup: CDR1 ENHRY, CDR2 SYGVKD. This CDR3 has 14 residues. The CDR3 loop reads CAINPGLATYEQYF. Written as DNA, the CDR3 is TGTGCCATCAATCCGGGACTAGCAACCTACGAGCAGTACTTC.